Following are 27 T cell receptor beta chains from one sample sequenced in a study of control samples from healthy donors and cancer patients. The assay was immunoSEQ multiplex PCR, and TCRdb's table has in-frame clones only and misses some. The data contain about 160,000 clones, roughly 93% of them singletons. The specimen was blood. The receptor source for this set is a woman aged 55 to 70 in good health.

The V and J genes are TRBV7-9 and TRBJ1-5; 9 positions match TRBD1. Germline loops: CDR1 SEHNR, CDR2 FQNEAQ (reference sequence). The CDR3 contains 15 residues. V dropped 7 bases and J dropped 3; count of bases not matched to a gene: 7. This chain's CDR3 is CASNLGQGVNQPQHF. The CDR3 DNA sequence: TGTGCCAGCAACCTGGGACAGGGAGTCAATCAGCCCCAGCATTTT.

The gene calls are TRBV20-1 and TRBJ1-5; no reliable D call. Germline V lookup: CDR1 DFQATT, CDR2 SNEGSKA (reference sequence). This CDR3 contains 12 residues. V was shortened by 3 bases and J by 4 bases, with 7 bases between the two germline ends. CDR3 DNA sequence: TGCAGTGCTAGTCGGTCAAATCAGCCCCAGCATTTT. Translated: CSASRSNQPQHF.

The V gene is TRBV7-9, the J gene TRBJ1-5; D gene uncertain. CDR3 length: 16 residues. Trimming took 1 base from V and 3 from J, leaving 13 bases between them. Germline V gene lookup returns CDR1 SEHNR and CDR2 FQNEAQ (reference sequence). Here the CDR3 reads CASSLVGSRVNQPQHF. CDR3 sequence (DNA): TGTGCCAGCAGCTTAGTAGGAAGTAGGGTCAATCAGCCCCAGCATTTT.

This chain links TRBV5-5 with TRBJ2-6, with D hard to call. Looked up from germline, CDR1 is SGHKS and CDR2 is YYEKEE (reference sequence). Trimming stripped 1 base from V and 1 base from J, with 6 bases between. This CDR3 contains 15 residues. CDR3 region: CASSLLGSGANVLTF. In nucleotides, the CDR3 is TGTGCCAGCAGCTTGTTGGGTTCTGGGGCCAACGTCCTGACTTTC.

This chain links TRBV20-1 with TRBJ1-5; tentative D call: TRBD1 (5 bases). V shed 3 bases and J shed 7 bases, with 13 bases lying between them. The CDR3 is 13 amino acids. Per the germline V gene, CDR1 is DFQATT and CDR2 is SNEGSKA (reference sequence). The CDR3 bases are TGCAGTGCTAGTAGCAGGGTATGGCAGCCCCAGCATTTT. Protein sequence: CSASSRVWQPQHF.

As concerns this clone: The same CDR3 also results from other DNA sequences found in this sample. The gene calls are TRBV7-2 and TRBJ1-1, with D possibly being TRBD1 (5 bases). The germline V gene encodes CDR1 SGHTA and CDR2 FQGNSA. V was shortened by 1 base and J by 5 bases, with 8 bases between the two germline ends. The CDR3 covers 13 residues. As DNA, the CDR3 is TGTGCCAGCAGCTTAGTTCAGGGAACTGAAGCTTTCTTT. This codes for CASSLVQGTEAFF. The full variable domain, in which reference TRBV7-2 and TRBJ1-1 provide the parts outside the CDR3, is GAGVSQSPSNKVTEKGKDVELRCDPISGHTALYWYRQSLGQGLEFLIYFQGNSAPDKSGLPSDRFSAERTGGSVSTLTIQRTQQEDSAVYLCASSLVQGTEAFFGQGTRLTVV.

The rearrangement links TRBV11-2 to TRBJ2-1; 8 bases match TRBD1. The CDR3 spans 15 residues. V lost 5 bases and J lost 2; bases outside the gene matches: 5. Germline values: CDR1 SGHAT, CDR2 FQNNGV. CDR3 DNA: TGTGCCAGCAGCGCGGGCAGGGGGCCCTACAATGAGCAGTTCTTC. This encodes CASSAGRGPYNEQFF.

J is TRBJ1-1 and V is TRBV7-2; 7 bases are a match to TRBD1. In germline, CDR1 is SGHTA, CDR2 FQGNSA. J was trimmed by 8 bases and V by 4 bases; bases with no gene match: 19. The CDR3 totals 17 residues. CDR3 protein: CASSSSSTGSGVWEAFF. For the CDR3, the DNA is TGTGCCAGCAGCTCCTCATCGACAGGGAGTGGCGTCTGGGAAGCTTTCTTT.

V gene TRBV9 combines with J gene TRBJ2-1; the D is unclear. Trimming removed 0 bases at V and 7 bases at J, with 11 bases between. This CDR3 spans 14 amino acids. Germline V CDR1 and CDR2: SGDLS, YYNGEE. This CDR3 reads CASSVDSDTNEQFF. The CDR3 DNA reads as TGTGCCAGCAGCGTAGATTCAGATACGAATGAGCAGTTCTTC.

Comments on this clone: This sample includes further DNA sequences coding for the same CDR3. This rearrangement joins TRBV5-1 to TRBJ2-2; 16 bases match TRBD2. Germline V gene data show CDR1 as SGHRS and CDR2 as YFSETQ. V was pared by 7 bases and J by 6 bases, with 15 bases of the junction left unmatched. There are 19 residues in the CDR3. CDR3 sequence reads: CASGGTWGLAGGRPGELFF. CDR3 nucleotide sequence: TGCGCCAGCGGTGGAACCTGGGGACTAGCGGGGGGGCGTCCCGGGGAGCTGTTTTTT.

This chain links TRBV29-1 with TRBJ2-7, with D unclear. This CDR3 comprises 17 residues. Germline V gives CDR1 SQVTM, CDR2 ANQGSEA. The V and J ends lost 0 bases and 2 bases respectively, with 20 bases between them. The CDR3 spells CSVEDNARRDPPYEQYF. DNA for the CDR3: TGCAGCGTTGAAGATAATGCGAGGCGAGATCCACCCTACGAGCAGTACTTC.

The chain couples TRBV14 to TRBJ2-2, with a tentative D call TRBD2 (6 bases). The V end lost 4 bases, the J end lost 5 bases, and 11 bases lay between the germline ends. The CDR3 spans 14 residues. Germline CDR1 SGHDN, CDR2 FVKESK. In DNA form, the CDR3 reads TGTGCCAGCAGCCGCCTAGCGAGAACCGGGGAGCTGTTTTTT. This encodes CASSRLARTGELFF.

The genes are TRBV18 and TRBJ2-7; 7 nucleotides align to TRBD1. Germline CDR1 and CDR2: KGHSH and LQKENI. CDR3 length: 14 amino acids. After removal of 6 bases from V and 2 bases from J, the junction contained 7 bases not matched to a gene. CDR3 loop: CASSGTAAPYEQYF. The CDR3 bases are TGTGCCAGCTCCGGGACAGCGGCCCCCTACGAGCAGTACTTC.

The chain joins TRBV19 to TRBJ2-7, with D maybe TRBD1 (6 bases). In germline, CDR1 is LNHDA, CDR2 SQIVND (reference sequence). The CDR3 extends over 13 amino acids. Trimming took 6 bases from V and 2 from J, leaving 11 bases between them. CDR3 nucleotide sequence: TGTGCCAGTAGCCAACAGGGCCCCTACGAGCAGTACTTC. It codes for CASSQQGPYEQYF.

The chain is built from TRBV19 and TRBJ2-5, with no clear D. This CDR3 contains 10 residues. Germline V gives CDR1 LNHDA, CDR2 SQIVND (reference sequence). The V end lost 2 bases, the J end lost 13 bases, and 8 bases lay between the germline ends. The CDR3 loop reads CASSITRRYF. The CDR3 nucleotides read TGTGCCAGTAGTATAACGCGGCGGTACTTC.

V is TRBV6-5 and J is TRBJ1-4; D is possibly TRBD1 (5 bases). Germline CDR1 and CDR2: MNHEY and SVGAGI. The CDR3 is made up of 14 amino acids. Trimming shortened V by 6 bases and J by 2 bases, and 10 bases separated the two germline ends. The CDR3 DNA follows: TGTGCCAGCAGCCCGCGGGGGACTAATGAAAAACTGTTTTTT. Protein product: CASSPRGTNEKLFF.

The V gene is TRBV30, the J gene TRBJ1-2; possible D gene TRBD1, 6 bases. The CDR3 sequence is 11 residues long. Trimming removed 3 bases at V and 8 bases at J, with 10 bases between. In germline, CDR1 is GTSNPN, CDR2 SVGIG (reference sequence). The CDR3 loop reads CAWRDSGGYTF. For the CDR3, the DNA is TGTGCCTGGAGGGACAGCGGAGGCTACACCTTC.

This chain links TRBV2 with TRBJ1-1; no definite D call. The CDR3 covers 12 residues. V was pared by 7 bases and J by 1 base, with 7 bases between. CDR1 is SNHLY and CDR2 is FYNNEI in the germline V gene. As DNA, the CDR3 is TGTGCCAGCAAGTTGTCGAACACTGAAGCTTTCTTT. It translates to CASKLSNTEAFF.

The V gene is TRBV9, the J gene TRBJ2-5, with D possibly being TRBD1 or TRBD2 (6 bases each). CDR3 length: 15 residues. Germline-derived CDR1 and CDR2 are SGDLS and YYNGEE. V dropped 6 bases and J dropped 0 bases, with 15 bases sitting between them. The CDR3 spells CASTTRGDYQETQYF. The CDR3 region has the DNA TGTGCCAGCACCACTAGGGGGGACTACCAAGAGACCCAGTACTTC.

The gene calls are TRBV30 and TRBJ2-3, with D uncertain. Germline assignment: CDR1 GTSNPN and CDR2 SVGIG (reference sequence). This CDR3 spans 14 amino acids. V gave up 4 bases and J gave up 6 bases, with 17 bases separating them. The CDR3 bases are TGTGCCTGGACTCCTGGGCAGCAAACGGATACGCAGTATTTT. Translation gives CAWTPGQQTDTQYF.

V gene TRBV11-2 combines with J gene TRBJ2-3; D unclear. Trimming cost V 5 bases and J 8 bases, with 14 bases left between them. Germline V gene data show CDR1 as SGHAT and CDR2 as FQNNGV. The CDR3 contains 13 residues. CDR3 sequence: CASSPARVATQYF. The CDR3 DNA reads TGTGCCAGCAGCCCAGCTCGGGTAGCTACGCAGTATTTT.

The chain employs TRBV7-6 and TRBJ1-2; 11 bases are a match to TRBD1. Germline V gene data show CDR1 as SGHVS and CDR2 as FNYEAQ. V trimming: 1 base; J trimming: 4 bases; junction bases outside the gene matches: 17. There are 20 residues in the CDR3. CDR3 region: CASSLGVVGTGGNYLYGYTF. In DNA, the CDR3 is TGTGCCAGCAGCTTAGGGGTAGTTGGGACAGGGGGGAACTATCTCTATGGCTACACCTTC.

Remarks on this clone: The junction and the germline gene differ at one end; a read error may be behind it. The chain joins TRBV3-1 (or the pseudogene TRBV3-2) to TRBJ2-5; D not resolved. CDR3 length: 14 residues. Germline assignment: CDR1 LGHDT and CDR2 YNNKEL (reference sequence). CDR3: CTSSQVDIQETQYF. The CDR3 region has the DNA TGTACCAGCAGCCAAGTCGACATCCAAGAGACCCAGTACTTC.

The chain couples TRBV5-5 to TRBJ1-2; D is possibly TRBD1 (6 bases). The length of the CDR3 is 16 residues. Trimming cost V 4 bases and J 0 bases, with 16 bases left between them. The V gene's germline CDR1 is SGHKS and CDR2 YYEKEE (reference sequence). CDR3 residues: CASSGQQGLPNYGYTF. The CDR3 DNA sequence: TGTGCCAGCAGCGGACAGCAGGGGCTGCCTAACTATGGCTACACCTTC.

J is TRBJ1-2 and V is TRBV20-1; 8 nucleotides align to TRBD1. Germline values: CDR1 DFQATT, CDR2 SNEGSKA (reference sequence). J gave up 4 bases and V 3 bases, and 1 base lay outside the gene matches. This CDR3 has 12 residues. CDR3 protein: CSASGQGYGYTF. The DNA of the CDR3 is TGCAGTGCTAGTGGACAGGGCTATGGCTACACCTTC.

CDR3 nucleotide sequence: TGTGCCAGCAGCTCACAGGGCGTGAACACTGAAGCTTTCTTT. As protein: CASSSQGVNTEAFF. V and J are TRBV7-9 and TRBJ1-1, with a weak D call TRBD1 (6 bases). Trimming removed 4 bases from V and 0 bases from J, with 9 bases in between. Germline V lookup: CDR1 SEHNR, CDR2 FQNEAQ (reference sequence). This CDR3 has 14 amino acids.

As DNA, the CDR3 is TGTGCCAGCAGCCAAGAATATCGCCGCTTCAATGAAAAACTGTTTTTT. Translating gives CASSQEYRRFNEKLFF. V is TRBV4-2 and J is TRBJ1-4; D gene unclear. V was clipped by 0 bases and J by 5 bases, with 13 bases between them. This CDR3 spans 16 amino acids. Germline V gene sequence: CDR1 LGHNA, CDR2 YNFKEQ.